The 8 T cell receptor beta chains reported below all come from one sample, sequenced in a study of regulatory T cells in long-lasting Graves disease. Assembly of TCR beta libraries relied on iRepertoire HTBI primers together with Arm-PCR of CDR3 regions. TCRdb passed the multiplex PCR reads through MiXCR, listing each CDR3 protein once. The data contain under 800,000 distinct CDR3 sequences, roughly 16% of them singletons. The time point is: newly diagnosed GD, antithyroid drugs for less than 3 months. PBMCs were the source of the RNA used for TCR sequencing. These data were also filed under a second study, of T cells in Graves' hyperthyroidism and ophthalmopathy.

Sequencing used peripheral blood mononuclear cells (PBMCs), obtained at new diagnosis, from a patient treated with antithyroid drugs. Receptor source: a woman between 25 and 40 years old with Graves disease.

V and J are TRBV28 and TRBJ2-3; 9 nucleotides align to TRBD2. This CDR3 comprises 18 residues. Germline values: CDR1 MDHEN, CDR2 SYDVKM. The V segment lost 5 bases and the J segment 4 bases; nucleotides outside the gene matches: 16. The CDR3 loop is CASSPLSGSVVSADTQYF. Written as DNA, the CDR3 is TGTGCCAGCAGTCCACTTAGCGGGAGTGTCGTGAGTGCAGATACGCAGTATTTT. Filled out from reference TRBV28 and TRBJ2-3, the complete variable domain reads DVKVTQSSRYLVKRTGEKVFLECVQDMDHENMFWYRQDPGLGLRLIYFSYDVKMKEKGDIPEGYSVSREKKERFSLILESASTNQTSMYLCASSPLSGSVVSADTQYFGPGTRLTVL.

In its sample, this clonotype was seen a few times. The rearrangement uses TRBV20-1 and TRBJ2-6, with D unclear. V dropped 4 bases and J dropped 4 bases, with 8 bases sitting between them. The CDR3 is 13 amino acids. Germline assignment: CDR1 DFQATT and CDR2 SNEGSKA (reference sequence). This CDR3 reads CSAIPSGANVLTF. The CDR3 DNA is TGCAGTGCTATTCCGTCGGGGGCCAACGTCCTGACTTTC.

The chain recombines TRBV20-1 with TRBJ1-6; possible D gene TRBD1, 5 bases. The V gene lost 5 bases and the J gene lost 9 bases, with 8 bases spanning the gap. Germline values: CDR1 DFQATT, CDR2 SNEGSKA (reference sequence). CDR3 length: 11 residues. This CDR3 reads CSAGGFSPLHF. The CDR3 coding sequence is TGCAGTGCTGGGGGGTTTTCACCCCTCCACTTT.

This clonotype has at least ten counts. V and J are TRBV12-3 or TRBV12-4 and TRBJ2-7; 7 bases fit TRBD2. The CDR3 runs to 16 residues. The V and J ends lost 8 bases and 2 bases, in that order; junction bases with no gene match: 15. The CDR3 sequence: CASQTGPLAQTYEQYF. The CDR3, as DNA: TGTGCCAGCCAGACCGGTCCACTAGCGCAGACCTACGAGCAGTACTTC.

This clonotype has just one count. The V and J genes are TRBV12-3 or TRBV12-4 and TRBJ1-2, with D perhaps matching TRBD1 (5 bases). The CDR3 has 15 amino acids. The V end was cut by 3 bases, the J end by 5 bases, with 16 bases between. CDR3 bases: TGTGCCAGCAGTTTGGGGACCTCAGGAACTTATGGCTACACCTTC. Protein: CASSLGTSGTYGYTF.

This clonotype has a handful of counts. CDR3 protein: CASGRELGNEQFF. Written as DNA, the CDR3 is TGCGCCAGCGGGCGGGAGTTAGGCAATGAGCAGTTCTTC. The chain is built from TRBV5-1 and TRBJ2-1; the match to TRBD2 covers 7 bases. The CDR3 loop spans 13 amino acids. Germline CDR1 reads SGHRS; CDR2 reads YFSETQ. V lost 7 bases, J lost 6 bases, and 7 bases stayed unmatched.

This sequence joins TRBV28 and TRBJ2-2; 7 bases are shared with TRBD1. The CDR3 is 16 amino acids. V trimming: 4 bases; J trimming: 0 bases; junction bases outside the gene matches: 5. Germline CDR1 reads MDHEN; CDR2 reads SYDVKM. CDR3: CASSSPGTANTGELFF. The CDR3 region has the DNA TGTGCCAGCAGTTCTCCAGGGACAGCGAACACCGGGGAGCTGTTTTTT.

This clonotype was found many times. V and J are TRBV6-1 and TRBJ2-1; 11 positions agree with TRBD2. The CDR3 is made up of 17 amino acids. V was pared by 8 bases and J by 4 bases, with 13 bases of the junction left unmatched. In germline, CDR1 is MNHNS, CDR2 SASEGT. This chain's CDR3 is CASGSTSGSSVYNEQFF. CDR3 DNA sequence: TGTGCCAGCGGATCTACTAGCGGGAGTAGTGTGTACAATGAGCAGTTCTTC.